The 25 T cell receptor beta chains below come from one sample, sequenced in a study of blood T cell repertoires in COVID-19. TCRdb's table, derived via immunoSEQ multiplex PCR, lists solely in-frame clones and lacks some. The sample includes about 91,000 clones, about 91% seen only once; the top ten take roughly 8.3%. The sample was peripheral blood. Receptors were obtained from a woman in her seventies with acute or convalescent COVID-19.

J is TRBJ2-3 and V is TRBV5-4, with 14 bases fitting TRBD2. V lost 3 bases to trimming and J lost 5 bases; unmatched junction nucleotides: 11. This CDR3 has 18 amino acids. CDR1 and CDR2 from the germline V gene are SGHNT and YYREEE (reference sequence). The CDR3 region is CASSYRRGTSGRLDTQYF. Here the CDR3 DNA reads TGTGCCAGCAGCTATCGAAGGGGGACTAGCGGGAGATTAGATACGCAGTATTTT.

The chain has TRBV3-1 (or the pseudogene TRBV3-2) and TRBJ2-1, with TRBD2 as a possible D gene (5 bases). Germline loops: CDR1 LGHDT, CDR2 YNNKEL (reference sequence). This CDR3 is 16 amino acids long. Trimming took 0 bases from V and 9 from J, leaving 18 bases between them. The CDR3 spells CASSQEVATWGAEQFF. CDR3 coding DNA: TGTGCCAGCAGCCAAGAGGTTGCGACATGGGGAGCTGAGCAGTTCTTC.

The chain links TRBV11-2 to TRBJ2-3, with 15 bases matching TRBD2. Germline CDR1 SGHAT, CDR2 FQNNGV. The CDR3 spans 17 residues. The ends lost 3 bases at V and 4 bases at J; junction bases unmatched: 5. In nucleotides, the CDR3 is TGTGCCAGCAGCTTCCGGACTAGCGGGAGGGTCTCAGATACGCAGTATTTT. Translated, it gives CASSFRTSGRVSDTQYF.

V usage is TRBV5-1 and J usage is TRBJ2-7, with TRBD2 matching 8 bases. Germline trimming cut 4 bases from V and 4 bases from J; bases unmatched to any gene: 16. Germline V gives CDR1 SGHRS, CDR2 YFSETQ. The CDR3 is made up of 17 amino acids. DNA for the CDR3: TGCGCCAGCAGCCCCAAATCCGGGACTAGGGAACCTTACGAGCAGTACTTC. Protein sequence: CASSPKSGTREPYEQYF.

The count of this clone is one. Other nucleotide sequences in the sample specify the same CDR3. This chain connects TRBV5-1 to TRBJ2-3; D not resolved. The CDR3 extends over 15 amino acids. Germline CDR1 reads SGHRS; CDR2 reads YFSETQ. Deletions cut 0 bases from V and 3 bases from J, with 11 bases between. The CDR3 reads CASSLAGVPTDTQYF. The DNA of the CDR3 is TGCGCCAGCAGCTTGGCCGGTGTTCCGACAGATACGCAGTATTTT.

This clone has a single count. This rearrangement joins TRBV12-3 or TRBV12-4 to TRBJ1-2; D is unclear. Trimming removed 3 bases from V and 8 bases from J, with 13 bases in between. The CDR3 length is 13 residues. The CDR3 loop reads CASSFGSVGGYTF. The CDR3 nucleotides read TGTGCCAGCAGTTTTGGCAGCGTCGGCGGCTACACCTTC.

The chain joins TRBV11-2 to TRBJ2-1; 12 bases agree with TRBD2. V shed 0 bases, J shed 0 bases, and the junction held 9 bases outside the gene matches. Germline assignment: CDR1 SGHAT and CDR2 FQNNGV. The CDR3 covers 20 residues. The CDR3 protein is CASSLDFLAGGMSSYNEQFF. CDR3 coding DNA: TGTGCCAGCAGCTTAGATTTCCTAGCGGGAGGGATGAGCTCCTACAATGAGCAGTTCTTC.

J is TRBJ1-3 and V is TRBV9; D is ambiguous. Germline CDR1 and CDR2: SGDLS and YYNGEE. This CDR3 has 19 amino acids. V lost 2 bases, J lost 0 bases, and 21 bases lay in between. The CDR3 bases are TGTGCCAGCAGCGTTACAGACGGGATAAGGCCCGGCTCTGGAAACACCATATATTTT. The encoded protein is CASSVTDGIRPGSGNTIYF.

The count of this clone is one. This chain uses TRBV11-2 with TRBJ1-5; a possible D gene is TRBD1 (5 bases). Germline CDR1 SGHAT, CDR2 FQNNGV. CDR3 length equals 17 residues. Trimming pared 2 bases from V and 3 bases from J, leaving 17 bases between. In DNA form, the CDR3 reads TGTGCCAGCAGCTTATTTGGCATGACAGCTACCAATCAGCCCCAGCATTTT. Translated, it gives CASSLFGMTATNQPQHF.

The chain carries TRBV4-1 and TRBJ1-4, with 9 bases aligning to TRBD1. This CDR3 comprises 12 residues. Germline-derived CDR1 and CDR2 are MGHRA and YSYEKL. V lost 4 bases, J lost 10 bases, and 1 base stayed unmatched. CDR3 DNA sequence: TGCGCCAGCAGCCCGGACAGGGGAAAACTGTTTTTT. Encoded protein: CASSPDRGKLFF.

The V gene is TRBV7-9, the J gene TRBJ2-5; 13 bases align to TRBD2. Germline assignment: CDR1 SEHNR and CDR2 FQNEAQ (reference sequence). The J segment lost 5 bases and the V segment lost 1 base, leaving 7 bases of the junction unmatched. CDR3 length: 17 amino acids. This CDR3 reads CASSLGGTSGIVETQYF. CDR3 nucleotide sequence: TGTGCCAGCAGCTTAGGGGGGACTAGCGGGATTGTCGAGACCCAGTACTTC.

This chain connects TRBV4-1 to TRBJ2-3; 7 positions agree with TRBD1. CDR1 and CDR2 (germline): MGHRA, YSYEKL. This CDR3 contains 14 residues. J was trimmed by 2 bases and V by 4 bases; bases with no gene match: 3. CDR3 residues: CASSLGTVTDTQYF. The CDR3 nucleotides are TGCGCCAGCAGCCTCGGGACAGTCACAGATACGCAGTATTTT.

V gene TRBV15 combines with J gene TRBJ2-2, with a tentative D call TRBD1 (5 bases). The CDR3 sequence is 14 residues long. The V gene lost 9 bases and the J gene lost 0 bases, with 11 bases spanning the gap. Per the germline V gene, CDR1 is LNHNV and CDR2 is YYDKDF (reference sequence). The DNA for the CDR3 is TGTGCCACGAGACAGAGGACGAACACCGGGGAGCTGTTTTTT. It translates to CATRQRTNTGELFF.

The chain has TRBV6-5 and TRBJ2-7; 8 positions agree with TRBD1. This CDR3 has 13 amino acids. With V trimmed by 9 bases and J by 5 bases, 9 bases remained unmatched. The germline CDR1 and CDR2 sequences are MNHEY and SVGAGI. CDR3 amino acids: CASGNGQGHEQYF. The CDR3 coding sequence is TGTGCCAGTGGGAACGGACAGGGCCACGAGCAGTACTTC.

This clone was detected only a few times. This chain uses TRBV5-1 with TRBJ2-2; 13 positions agree with TRBD2. The CDR3 contains 17 residues. Germline lookup yields CDR1 SGHRS and CDR2 YFSETQ. The ends lost 4 bases at V and 5 bases at J; junction bases unmatched: 8. The CDR3 loop is CASSTGLAGVVTGELFF. In DNA, the CDR3 is TGCGCCAGCAGCACCGGACTAGCGGGAGTTGTTACCGGGGAGCTGTTTTTT. Looking up the rest from reference TRBV5-1 and TRBJ2-2 gives the full variable domain: KAGVTQTPRYLIKTRGQQVTLSCSPISGHRSVSWYQQTPGQGLQFLFEYFSETQRNKGNFPGRFSGRQFSNSRSEMNVSTLELGDSALYLCASSTGLAGVVTGELFFGEGSRLTVL.

This clone was found a few times. The chain uses TRBV5-4 and TRBJ1-3; 8 nucleotides align to TRBD1. Looked up from germline, CDR1 is SGHNT and CDR2 is YYREEE (reference sequence). This CDR3 comprises 16 residues. The ends lost 2 bases at V and 2 bases at J; junction bases unmatched: 6. CDR3 bases: TGTGCCAGCAGCTTAAGGACAGGGACAACTGGAAACACCATATATTTT. The encoded protein is CASSLRTGTTGNTIYF.

The chain uses TRBV19 and TRBJ1-5; unclear D gene. Trimming took off 1 base at V and 7 bases at J, with 20 bases between the two ends. Germline CDR1 LNHDA, CDR2 SQIVND (reference sequence). This CDR3 comprises 17 residues. The CDR3 nucleotides are TGTGCCAGTAGTATAGGTTATCCAGCACGGGGTCGACAGCCCCAGCATTTT. This translates into CASSIGYPARGRQPQHF.

V and J are TRBV19 and TRBJ1-1, with TRBD1 matching over 8 bases. The V gene's germline CDR1 is LNHDA and CDR2 SQIVND (reference sequence). V lost 6 bases to trimming and J lost 4 bases; unmatched junction nucleotides: 4. This CDR3 has 13 residues. CDR3 protein: CASRTGEPTEAFF. CDR3 coding DNA: TGTGCCAGTAGGACAGGGGAGCCCACTGAAGCTTTCTTT.

The rearrangement joins TRBV20-1 to TRBJ2-7, with D possibly being TRBD1 (6 bases). Trimming shortened V by 2 bases and J by 12 bases, and 14 bases separated the two germline ends. The CDR3 length is 11 residues. Germline CDR1 and CDR2: DFQATT and SNEGSKA (reference sequence). The CDR3 coding sequence is TGCAGTGCTAGATACGGACAGCGGCCGTACTTC. The encoded protein is CSARYGQRPYF.

This clone was counted a single time. The J gene is TRBJ2-4, the V gene TRBV28; 9 bases match TRBD1. V lost 6 bases, J lost 0 bases, and 6 bases stayed unmatched. This CDR3 has 16 amino acids. From germline, CDR1 is MDHEN and CDR2 SYDVKM. The CDR3 DNA is TGTGCCAGCAGCCGCCCGGGACAGGGAGCCAAAAACATTCAGTACTTC. Translation gives CASSRPGQGAKNIQYF.

The rearrangement links TRBV6-5 to TRBJ1-1; no firm D call. The CDR3 covers 13 residues. V was shortened by 8 bases and J by 1 base, with 11 bases between the two germline ends. Germline V gene sequence: CDR1 MNHEY, CDR2 SVGAGI. The CDR3 DNA sequence: TGTGCCAGCGCGGCCCAGCCGAACACTGAAGCTTTCTTT. Translation gives CASAAQPNTEAFF.

This chain connects TRBV12-3 or TRBV12-4 to TRBJ2-1, with 7 bases fitting TRBD2. There are 13 residues in the CDR3. V lost 7 bases, J lost 7 bases, and 7 bases stayed unmatched. CDR3 residues: CASKGGSRNEQFF. The CDR3 DNA sequence: TGTGCCAGCAAGGGCGGGAGTCGGAATGAGCAGTTCTTC.

This chain connects TRBV5-8 to TRBJ2-7; possibly TRBD1 for D (5 bases). Germline values: CDR1 SGHTS, CDR2 YDEGEE. The CDR3 length is 14 residues. Trimming stripped 4 bases from V and 2 bases from J, with 13 bases between. The CDR3 spells CASSPGQYPYEQYF. In DNA form, the CDR3 reads TGTGCCAGCAGCCCAGGACAATATCCCTACGAGCAGTACTTC.

The rearrangement joins TRBV7-9 to TRBJ1-2; TRBD1 matches at 8 bases. V trimming: 5 bases; J trimming: 5 bases; junction bases outside the gene matches: 7. Germline CDR1 reads SEHNR; CDR2 reads FQNEAQ (reference sequence). The CDR3 totals 14 residues. The DNA for the CDR3 is TGTGCCAGCAGCCCCTTGACAGGGGTATATGGCTACACCTTC. Its translation is CASSPLTGVYGYTF.

The gene calls are TRBV7-3 and TRBJ2-1; TRBD2 matches 13 bases. The ends lost 6 bases at V and 7 bases at J; junction bases unmatched: 9. The CDR3 is made up of 16 amino acids. Germline V CDR1 and CDR2: SGHTA, FQGTGA. The CDR3 reads CASRPTSGGTINEQFF. The DNA of the CDR3 is TGTGCCAGCAGACCGACTAGCGGGGGGACAATAAATGAGCAGTTCTTC.